This entry features one T cell receptor beta chain sequence. The target antigen is unknown. Coverage ceases 3 residues before the CDR3 finishes, and the germline J gene fills in the end. The junction had 4 bases not matched to a gene; V was cut back by 0 bases and J by 5 bases. The CDR3 is 15 residues long. Germline loops: CDR1 ENHRY, CDR2 SYGVKD. The record originates from a study of T cells in women clearing cervical HPV infection. Study results and caveats: Timing of associations relative to infection is unclear; T-cell subsets were not isolated. Repertoire richness, not evenness, was significantly elevated in CIN3+ cases versus controls.

The method was immunoSEQ multiplex PCR; TCRdb's version includes in-frame clones alone and lacks a portion of them. In all, the sample yields 30,000 to 45,000 clones. This receptor was taken from a woman between 18 and 70 years old with a cervical HPV16 infection that either progressed to CIN3+ or cleared (not recorded which). What was sequenced was blood buffy coat. V usage is TRBV10-3 and J usage is TRBJ2-1, with TRBD1 identical over 7 bases. This CDR3 is CAISESGTDHNEQFF. Partial CDR3 DNA: TGTGCCATCAGTGAGTCCGGGACAGACCACAATGAG.